These 23 T cell receptor beta chains were sequenced from one sample in a study of blood T cell repertoires in COVID-19. TCRdb's copy holds only in-frame clones and misses some; the assay was immunoSEQ multiplex PCR. The sample includes around 140,000 clones, approximately 87% of them seen just once. The sequenced sample consisted of PBMCs or T cells enriched from blood (not recorded which). The receptor set was obtained from a man between 60 and 75 years old who had recovered from COVID-19.

The chain couples TRBV29-1 to TRBJ2-3, with D perhaps matching TRBD1 (5 bases). CDR3 length: 14 residues. Deletions cut 6 bases from V and 0 bases from J, with 13 bases between. Germline V gene data show CDR1 as SQVTM and CDR2 as ANQGSEA. This chain's CDR3 is CSVAKGLSTDTQYF. The CDR3 region has the DNA TGCAGCGTAGCGAAGGGGTTGAGCACAGATACGCAGTATTTT.

The chain recombines TRBV19 with TRBJ1-4; 10 nucleotides match TRBD1. Germline values: CDR1 LNHDA, CDR2 SQIVND (reference sequence). V shed 10 bases, J shed 8 bases, and the junction held 10 bases outside the gene matches. The CDR3 extends over 14 amino acids. For the CDR3, the DNA is TGTGCCACGAGGACAGGGGGTGGTGGAGAAAAACTGTTTTTT. This encodes CATRTGGGGEKLFF.

The chain carries TRBV28 and TRBJ2-2; 13 bases are shared with TRBD2. Germline CDR1 MDHEN, CDR2 SYDVKM. V trimming: 4 bases; J trimming: 5 bases; junction bases outside the gene matches: 4. There are 16 residues in the CDR3. The CDR3 nucleotides read TGTGCCAGCAGTTCACCGGGACTAGCGGGAACCGGGGAGCTGTTTTTT. This encodes CASSSPGLAGTGELFF.

The rearrangement links TRBV19 to TRBJ1-5, with unresolved D. Germline-derived CDR1 and CDR2 are LNHDA and SQIVND (reference sequence). The CDR3 covers 13 residues. Trimming removed 2 bases at V and 7 bases at J, with 9 bases between. CDR3 loop: CASSIWADQPQHF. CDR3 nucleotides: TGTGCCAGTAGTATATGGGCAGACCAGCCCCAGCATTTT.

This clone was recorded once. The chain employs TRBV10-1 and TRBJ1-1, with D maybe TRBD1 (5 bases). Germline CDR1 is WNHNN and CDR2 is SYGVQD (reference sequence). V was trimmed by 4 bases and J by 6 bases, leaving 12 bases between them. CDR3 size: 13 residues. The CDR3 coding sequence is TGCGCCAGCAGTGCGAGTATCAGGGCTGAAGCTTTCTTT. It specifies CASSASIRAEAFF.

This clone appeared a few times. The chain has TRBV9 and TRBJ1-1; maybe TRBD1 (5 bases). This CDR3 has 14 residues. CDR1 is SGDLS and CDR2 is YYNGEE in the germline V gene. V was cut by 0 bases and J by 2 bases, with 8 bases left in between. This CDR3 is CASSVGQGNTEAFF. The CDR3 DNA sequence: TGTGCCAGCAGCGTAGGGCAGGGAAACACTGAAGCTTTCTTT.

The V and J genes are TRBV7-2 and TRBJ2-5; 9 bases map to TRBD2. Germline trimming cut 1 base from V and 9 bases from J; bases unmatched to any gene: 6. The CDR3 extends over 14 amino acids. Germline-derived CDR1 and CDR2 are SGHTA and FQGNSA. This CDR3 reads CASSLEGQRGAQYF. In DNA form, the CDR3 reads TGTGCCAGCAGCTTAGAAGGACAGCGGGGGGCCCAGTACTTC. Full variable domain (remainder filled in from reference TRBV7-2 and TRBJ2-5): GAGVSQSPSNKVTEKGKDVELRCDPISGHTALYWYRQSLGQGLEFLIYFQGNSAPDKSGLPSDRFSAERTGGSVSTLTIQRTQQEDSAVYLCASSLEGQRGAQYFGPGTRLLVL.

This chain links TRBV6-5 with TRBJ1-5, with 8 bases matching TRBD1. The CDR3 runs to 14 residues. With V trimmed by 6 bases and J by 8 bases, 9 bases remained unmatched. CDR1 and CDR2 (germline): MNHEY, SVGAGI. The CDR3 DNA is TGTGCCAGCAGCCCAGGGGGCTATATGGAGCCCCAGCATTTT. Encoded protein: CASSPGGYMEPQHF.

The rearrangement links TRBV19 to TRBJ2-7; tentatively, D is TRBD1 (5 bases). Germline values: CDR1 LNHDA, CDR2 SQIVND (reference sequence). This CDR3 is 13 amino acids long. V lost 5 bases and J 3 bases, leaving 11 bases between the germline ends. CDR3 nucleotides: TGTGCCAGTAGTGAGACAGACATCTACGAGCAGTACTTC. This sequence encodes CASSETDIYEQYF.

J is TRBJ2-4 and V is TRBV28; D is ambiguous. Germline assignment: CDR1 MDHEN and CDR2 SYDVKM. The V end lost 2 bases, the J end lost 0 bases, and 8 bases lay between the germline ends. The CDR3 length is 15 residues. CDR3: CASSLPGQAKNIQYF. CDR3 DNA: TGTGCCAGCAGTTTACCGGGTCAAGCCAAAAACATTCAGTACTTC.

V usage is TRBV28 and J usage is TRBJ1-2, with D uncertain. Trimming removed 7 bases from V and 8 bases from J, with 26 bases in between. The CDR3 loop spans 16 amino acids. In germline, CDR1 is MDHEN, CDR2 SYDVKM. The CDR3 bases are TGTGCCAGCACAGGTACCTCTGCCACTCTCCTATCAGGCTACACCTTC. It codes for CASTGTSATLLSGYTF.

This clone is a singleton in its sample. The chain carries TRBV21-1 and TRBJ2-5; TRBD2, the table's D call, was not compared with the DNA. TRBV21-1 is a pseudogene locus. The CDR3 is 15 amino acids. The CDR3 DNA reads TGTGCCAGCAGCATAGGTAGAGCGGGACAAGAGACCCAGTACTTC. The encoded protein is CASSIGRAGQETQYF.

The chain joins TRBV28 to TRBJ2-7, with TRBD1 matching 10 bases. The V gene end was trimmed by 5 bases and the J gene end by 4 bases; junction bases not matched to a gene: 11. Germline V gene data show CDR1 as MDHEN and CDR2 as SYDVKM. CDR3 length equals 16 residues. CDR3 protein: CASSPSGDRGRYEQYF. The CDR3 DNA reads TGTGCCAGCAGTCCCTCGGGGGACAGGGGACGGTACGAGCAGTACTTC.

This chain joins TRBV19 and TRBJ1-5, with D tentatively TRBD1 (5 bases). Deletions cut 3 bases from V and 6 bases from J, with 9 bases between. The CDR3 has 13 amino acids. CDR1 LNHDA and CDR2 SQIVND come from the germline V gene (reference sequence). For the CDR3, the DNA is TGTGCCAGTAGTATCCAGGGAAGTCAGCCCCAGCATTTT. It codes for CASSIQGSQPQHF. Combining the CDR3 with reference TRBV19 and TRBJ1-5 gives the whole variable domain DGGITQSPKYLFRKEGQNVTLSCEQNLNHDAMYWYRQDPGQGLRLIYYSQIVNDFQKGDIAEGYSVSREKKESFPLTVTSAQKNPTAFYLCASSIQGSQPQHFGDGTRLSIL.

This clone has just one count. Mismatch with germline at one junction end may stem from a read error. This chain joins TRBV6-1 and TRBJ1-2, with 8 bases lining up with TRBD1. From germline, CDR1 is MNHNS and CDR2 SASEGT. The CDR3 sequence is 15 residues long. CDR3 sequence reads: CASSQAGTGDYGYTF. The CDR3 DNA is TGTGCCAGCAGTCAAGCCGGGACAGGTGACTATGGCTACACCTTC.

The table lists this clone with a count of one. Its ends do not fully match the called genes, so a read error is possible. The V call is TRBV6-1, the J call TRBJ1-2; D remains unclear. From germline, CDR1 is MNHNS and CDR2 SASEGT. This CDR3 comprises 11 residues. The CDR3 sequence: CASSEVRASAF. The CDR3 DNA reads TGTGCCAGCAGTGAAGTGAGAGCCAGCGCCTTC.

The chain employs TRBV23-1 and TRBJ2-2, with TRBD2 matching over 9 bases. TRBV23-1 is an ORF, with its function uncertain. V trimming: 2 bases; J trimming: 1 base; junction bases outside the gene matches: 17. CDR3 size: 21 residues. The CDR3 reads CASSQTGRLAGPQLNTGELFF. The CDR3 bases are TGCGCCAGCAGTCAAACGGGTCGGCTAGCGGGGCCCCAGCTGAACACCGGGGAGCTGTTTTTT.

This chain links TRBV18 with TRBJ1-2, with D possibly TRBD1 on 5 matching bases. Germline assignment: CDR1 KGHSH and CDR2 LQKENI. The CDR3 loop spans 15 amino acids. Trimming shortened V by 0 bases and J by 4 bases, and 12 bases separated the two germline ends. CDR3 region: CASSPPAGVGYGYTF. Here the CDR3 DNA reads TGTGCCAGCTCACCACCGGCGGGGGTGGGCTATGGCTACACCTTC.

This clone was recorded a few times. The rearrangement uses TRBV5-1 and TRBJ1-1; tentative D call: TRBD1 (5 bases). V was clipped by 0 bases and J by 6 bases, with 15 bases between them. Looked up from germline, CDR1 is SGHRS and CDR2 is YFSETQ. The CDR3 loop spans 15 amino acids. Here the CDR3 DNA reads TGCGCCAGCAGCTTGGCGCAGGGCCCTGGCGCTGAAGCTTTCTTT. Translation: CASSLAQGPGAEAFF.

The chain uses TRBV15 and TRBJ2-4; no definite D call. The V end was cut by 3 bases, the J end by 6 bases, with 12 bases between. Germline V lookup: CDR1 LNHNV, CDR2 YYDKDF (reference sequence). The CDR3 spans 14 residues. CDR3 amino acids: CATSRSVQANIQYF. As DNA, the CDR3 is TGTGCCACCAGCAGGTCGGTCCAGGCAAACATTCAGTACTTC. The complete variable domain, with remaining parts taken from reference TRBV15 and TRBJ2-4, reads DAMVIQNPRYQVTQFGKPVTLSCSQTLNHNVMYWYQQKSSQAPKLLFHYYDKDFNNEADTPDNFQSRRPNTSFCFLDIRSPGLGDTAMYLCATSRSVQANIQYFGAGTRLSVL.

This chain links TRBV3-1 (or the pseudogene TRBV3-2) with TRBJ2-7, with 9 bases that match TRBD2. Germline V gene lookup returns CDR1 LGHDT and CDR2 YNNKEL (reference sequence). The J segment lost 2 bases and the V segment lost 0 bases, leaving 5 bases of the junction unmatched. The CDR3 covers 16 residues. The DNA for the CDR3 is TGTGCCAGCAGCCAAGAGGAGTCTAGCGGGACCTACGAGCAGTACTTC. This encodes CASSQEESSGTYEQYF.

The rearrangement uses TRBV7-2 and TRBJ2-7, with 8 bases lining up with TRBD2. Germline V gene sequence: CDR1 SGHTA, CDR2 FQGNSA. The junction had 6 bases not matched to a gene; V was cut back by 1 base and J by 4 bases. This CDR3 has 15 amino acids. CDR3 loop: CASSLVPSGSYEQYF. The CDR3, as DNA: TGTGCCAGCAGCTTAGTACCAAGCGGGAGTTACGAGCAGTACTTC.

The V and J genes are TRBV3-1 (or the pseudogene TRBV3-2) and TRBJ2-3; a possible D gene is TRBD2 (6 bases). This CDR3 has 14 amino acids. Between the trimmed V and J ends, which lost 4 bases and 2 bases, there was a span of 10 bases. Germline-derived CDR1 and CDR2 are LGHDT and YNNKEL (reference sequence). CDR3 nucleotide sequence: TGTGCCAGCAGCCCGGGGGACTTCACAGATACGCAGTATTTT. It yields the protein CASSPGDFTDTQYF.